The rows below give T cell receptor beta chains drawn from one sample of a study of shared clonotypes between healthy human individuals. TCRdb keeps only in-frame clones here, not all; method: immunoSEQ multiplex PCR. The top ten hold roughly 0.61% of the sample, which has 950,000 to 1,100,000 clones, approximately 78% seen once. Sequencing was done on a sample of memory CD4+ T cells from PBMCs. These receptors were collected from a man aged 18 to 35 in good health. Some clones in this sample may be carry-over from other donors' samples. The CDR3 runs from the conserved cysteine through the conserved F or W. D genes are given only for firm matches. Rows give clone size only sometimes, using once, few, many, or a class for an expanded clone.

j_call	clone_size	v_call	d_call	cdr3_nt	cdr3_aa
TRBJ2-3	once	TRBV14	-	TGTGCCAGCAGCCAAGATCAACGGGGCTGGCGAACAGATACGCAGTATTTT	CASSQDQRGWRTDTQYF
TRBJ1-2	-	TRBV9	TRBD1	TGTGCCAGCAGCGCCGGACAGGCCGGCGATGGCTACACCTTC	CASSAGQAGDGYTF
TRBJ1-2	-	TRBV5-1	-	TGCGCCAGCAGCGTGCCTGGGACCGACTATGGCTACACCTTC	CASSVPGTDYGYTF
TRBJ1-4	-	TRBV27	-	TGTGCCAGCACAGGCGGGGATGAGGAAAAACTGTTTTTT	CASTGGDEEKLFF
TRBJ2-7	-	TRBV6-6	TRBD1	TGTGCCAGCAGACACAGACAGGGGACCTACGAGCAGTACTTC	CASRHRQGTYEQYF
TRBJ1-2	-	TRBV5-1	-	TGCGCCAGCAGCTTGGACAGCCGGACCGGCTACACCTTC	CASSLDSRTGYTF
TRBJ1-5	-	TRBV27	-	TGTGCCAGCAGTTCCTATTGGCCCGACCAACCGAGTCAGCCCCAGCATTTT	CASSSYWPDQPSQPQHF
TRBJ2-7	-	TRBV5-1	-	TGCGCCAGCAGCTGGGCCGGGACATTCTACTACGAGCAGTACTTC	CASSWAGTFYYEQYF
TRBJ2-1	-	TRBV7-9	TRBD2	TGTGCCAGCAGCCTCCGGGACTACTACAATGAGCAGTTCTTC	CASSLRDYYNEQFF
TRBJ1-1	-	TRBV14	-	TGTGCCAGCAGCGTCCAGGGTAACACTGAAGCTTTCTTT	CASSVQGNTEAFF
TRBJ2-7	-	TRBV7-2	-	TGTGCCAGCAGCAAACCGGGACTGAGCTCCTACGAGCAGTACTTC	CASSKPGLSSYEQYF
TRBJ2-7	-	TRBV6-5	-	TGTGCCAGCAGACGCGGTCGGGGGGCTTCATACGAGCAGTACTTC	CASRRGRGASYEQYF
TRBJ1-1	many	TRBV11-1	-	TGTGCCAGCAGCGGGAGGGGGATTGAAGCTTTCTTT	CASSGRGIEAFF
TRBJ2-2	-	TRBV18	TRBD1	TGTGCCAGCTCACCGACAGGGGGGAACACCGGGGAGCTGTTTTTT	CASSPTGGNTGELFF
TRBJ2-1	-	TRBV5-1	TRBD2	TGCGCCAGCAGCACGCCGCTGGGACTAGCGGGAGGGCCCGGCAATGAGCAGTTCTTC	CASSTPLGLAGGPGNEQFF
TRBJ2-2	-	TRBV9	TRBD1	TGTGCCAGCAGCGCGCCGGGGACAGGGGGTAGCACCGGGGAGCTGTTTTTT	CASSAPGTGGSTGELFF
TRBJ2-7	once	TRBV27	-	TGTGCCAGCAGTTTGACGGACCACTACGAGCAGTACTTC	CASSLTDHYEQYF
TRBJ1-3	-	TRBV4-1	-	TGCGCCAGCAGCCAAGTAGAGAACTCTGGAAACACCATATATTTT	CASSQVENSGNTIYF
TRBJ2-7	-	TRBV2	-	TGTGCCAGCAGGGACGGGGCGGCAACCTACGAGCAGTACTTC	CASRDGAATYEQYF
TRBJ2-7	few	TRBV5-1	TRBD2	TGCGCCAGCAGCTTGGTTGCTAGCGGGAGTGACGAGCAGTACTTC	CASSLVASGSDEQYF
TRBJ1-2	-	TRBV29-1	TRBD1	TGCAGCGTTGAAGTAGGGACAGGGGGTGACTATGGCTACACCTTC	CSVEVGTGGDYGYTF
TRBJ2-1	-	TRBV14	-	TGTGCCAGCAGCCAAGATAGTAGGTCCGCGGGGGAGCAGTTCTTC	CASSQDSRSAGEQFF
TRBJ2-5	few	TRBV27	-	TGTGCCAGCAGTTTAAAGGGCCCGGGCTCCCAGTACTTC	CASSLKGPGSQYF
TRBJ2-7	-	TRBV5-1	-	TGCGCCAGCAGAGGGGCAGGGAAATCCTACGAGCAGTACTTC	CASRGAGKSYEQYF
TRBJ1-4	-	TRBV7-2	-	TGTGCCAGCAGCTTAGTGAGTGGGAAAGTGGGCGAAAAACTGTTTTTT	CASSLVSGKVGEKLFF
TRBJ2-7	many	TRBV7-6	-	TGTGCCAGCAGCTTAGCGCCCGGGACTTGGAACGAGCAGTACTTC	CASSLAPGTWNEQYF
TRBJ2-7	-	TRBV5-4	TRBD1	TGTGCCAGCAGCCAGAAGGGGGCTGGAACGGGCGAGCAGTACTTC	CASSQKGAGTGEQYF
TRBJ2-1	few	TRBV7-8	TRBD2	TGTGCCAGCAGCCGTCCCGGGACTAGCGGGAGGCACTACAATGAGCAGTTCTTC	CASSRPGTSGRHYNEQFF
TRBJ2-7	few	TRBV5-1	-	TGCGCCAGCAGCTTGGCCCCCGAGACAGAACCCTACGAGCAGTACTTC	CASSLAPETEPYEQYF
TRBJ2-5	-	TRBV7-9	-	TGTGCCAGCAGCCCCCTCTCCCAAGAGACCCAGTACTTC	CASSPLSQETQYF
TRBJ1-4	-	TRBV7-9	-	TGTGCCAGCAGCACACCGGGACAAGAAAAACTGTTTTTT	CASSTPGQEKLFF
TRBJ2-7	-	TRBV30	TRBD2	TGTGCCTGGCATAGCGGGAGGGCCTACGAGCAGTACTTC	CAWHSGRAYEQYF
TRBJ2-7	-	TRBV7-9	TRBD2	TGTGCCAGCAGCCCAAATACCGGGACTAGGCCCTACGAGCAGTACTTC	CASSPNTGTRPYEQYF
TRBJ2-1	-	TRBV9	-	TGTGCCAGCAGCGTTGGTAGTAGCAATGAGCAGTTCTTC	CASSVGSSNEQFF
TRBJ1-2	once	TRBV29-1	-	TGCAGCGTTAAAACCGGCTTAACGGGCTACACCTTC	CSVKTGLTGYTF
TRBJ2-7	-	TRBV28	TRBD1	TGTGCCAGCACGGGGACAGGGGTATCCTACGAGCAGTACTTC	CASTGTGVSYEQYF
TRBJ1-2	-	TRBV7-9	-	TGTGCCAGCAGATCGGACGGGAACTATGGCTACACCTTC	CASRSDGNYGYTF
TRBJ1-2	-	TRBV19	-	TGTGCCAGTAGTATGTTCTCCAGTAACTATGGCTACACCTTC	CASSMFSSNYGYTF
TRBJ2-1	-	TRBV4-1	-	TGCGCCAGCAGCCCGAGGGGCCAGGGTGTAGATGAGCAGTTCTTC	CASSPRGQGVDEQFF
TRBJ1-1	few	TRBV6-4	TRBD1	TGTGCCAGCAATAGGACAGGGGGATCCACTGAAGCTTTCTTT	CASNRTGGSTEAFF
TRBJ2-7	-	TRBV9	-	TGTGCCAGCAGTCTAGCGCCAGTAGGCGAGCAGTACTTC	CASSLAPVGEQYF
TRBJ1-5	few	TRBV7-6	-	TGTGCCAGCAGCTTATATCGGGACGGGGCTTATGGGCCCCAGCATTTT	CASSLYRDGAYGPQHF
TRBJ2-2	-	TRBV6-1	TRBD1	TGTGCCAGCAGAATGGGGACAGAGCACACCGGGGAGCTGTTTTTT	CASRMGTEHTGELFF
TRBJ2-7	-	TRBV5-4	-	TGTGCCAGCAGCTTGGGAGTAGGACACACTACGAAGCAGTACTTC	CASSLGVGHTTKQYF
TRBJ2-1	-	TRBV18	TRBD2	TGTGCCAGCTCGTTGCTAGCGGGAGATCGGAAAGGCGAGTTCTTC	CASSLLAGDRKGEFF
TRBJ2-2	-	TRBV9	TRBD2	TGTGCCAGCAGCGTAGCGCTAGCGGGAGTCCCCGGGGAGCTGTTTTTT	CASSVALAGVPGELFF
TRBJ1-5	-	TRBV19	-	TGTGCCAGTACTCCTCTCGCGGCTGGGGGCAATAATCAGCCCCAGCATTTT	CASTPLAAGGNNQPQHF
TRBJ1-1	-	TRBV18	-	TGTGCCAGCTCAACCTCCGGGGGGTGGGCTTTCTTT	CASSTSGGWAFF
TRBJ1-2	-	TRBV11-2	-	TGTGCCAGCAGCAAACAGGGAAATGGCTACACCTTC	CASSKQGNGYTF
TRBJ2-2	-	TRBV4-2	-	TGTGCCAGCAGCCAAGAGCCTAGCCTAAACACCGGGGAGCTGTTTTTT	CASSQEPSLNTGELFF
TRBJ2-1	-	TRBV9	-	TGTGCCAGCAGCGCATCTAACGTTATGGGTGAGCAGTTCTTC	CASSASNVMGEQFF
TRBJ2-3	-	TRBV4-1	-	TGCGCCAGCAGCCCGAGTCAGGGGCCCCTCACAGATACGCAGTATTTT	CASSPSQGPLTDTQYF
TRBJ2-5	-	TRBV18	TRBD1	TGTGCCAGCTCATCGAGCCCGGGACAGGGAGGAGAGACCCAGTACTTC	CASSSSPGQGGETQYF